The clone carrying this T cell receptor (beta chain) was detected ten times or more. Its target is not known. The data belong to a study of CD8 T cells in ankylosing spondylitis. Overall study results and limits: There were earlier reports of some motif variants in reactive arthritis synovial fluid and blood. The clones that were linked to disease were reported to be significantly enriched in matched synovial fluid samples from ankylosing spondylitis patients. In peripheral blood, disease-linked CD8+ clones occurred at relatively low frequencies.

The length of the CDR3 is 13 residues. V lost 7 bases and J lost 4; bases outside the gene matches: 3. Germline CDR1 and CDR2: SNHLY and FYNNEI. The TCR beta libraries were generated through quantitative 5'-RACE incorporating molecular barcodes. TCRdb re-derived calls from the 5' RACE reads in MiXCR, one entry per CDR3 protein. The data show around 210,000 distinct CDR3 sequences, over 7% seen once. The rearrangement links TRBV2 to TRBJ2-2, with 7 nucleotides matching TRBD2. The TCR was taken from a female donor with ankylosing spondylitis or in good health (not recorded which). The sequenced material came from blood, either unsorted or a sorted T cell fraction (not recorded which). The CDR3 nucleotides are TGTGCCAGCACCTCTAGCGGCACCGGGGAGCTGTTTTTT. Translation: CASTSSGTGELFF. Together with reference TRBV2 and TRBJ2-2, the CDR3 gives the full variable domain: EPEVTQTPSHQVTQMGQEVILRCVPISNHLYFYWYRQILGQKVEFLVSFYNNEISEKSEIFDDQFSVERPDGSNFTLKIRSTKLEDSAMYFCASTSSGTGELFFGEGSRLTVL.